This T cell receptor (beta chain) was sequenced for a study of CD8 T cells in Susac syndrome. This clonotype occurred once. V gave up 7 bases and J gave up 4 bases; unmatched junction bases: 9. Germline CDR1 is SEHNR and CDR2 is FQNEAQ (reference sequence). The CDR3 is made up of 14 amino acids. RNA totalling about 0.5 to 1 ug underwent reverse transcription with random hexamers. The immunoSEQ assay covered 54 Vbeta and 13 Jbeta segments for CDR3. TCRdb re-called the immunoSEQ multiplex PCR reads through MiXCR, storing one row per CDR3 protein. The table has approximately 110,000 distinct CDR3 sequences, around 94% seen once.

Sample: CD4+ T cells from PBMCs. The TCR sequence derives from a human donor in good health. The J gene is TRBJ1-1, the V gene TRBV7-9; 7 nucleotides line up with TRBD1. The CDR3 DNA reads as TGTGCCAGCATCATAAATCAGGGGGTCACTGAAGCTTTCTTT. It encodes CASIINQGVTEAFF.